This T cell receptor beta chain came from a study of T cell responses to AZD1222 COVID-19 vaccine. Only in-frame clones appear in the TCRdb table, and some are missing; sequencing was by immunoSEQ multiplex PCR. The repertoire holds about 110,000 clones, 90% seen once, with about 5% in the top ten. The CDR3 is made up of 17 amino acids. Germline-derived CDR1 and CDR2 are SGHTA and FQGNSA. The V end was cut by 4 bases, the J end by 0 bases, with 15 bases between. This clone was counted a single time. What it recognizes is unknown. Study-level results: Unmutated variant regions reportedly attract nearly half of all spike-specific TCRs. The study identified only 6 or 7 AZD1222 recipients as seropositive at baseline. Repertoire sampling was restricted to post-peak T cell response timepoints. White British ancestry dominated among donors, who included more females, and clonal diversity was possibly underestimated.

Sequencing used peripheral blood, obtained on day 0 of AZD1222 vaccination. The rearrangement uses TRBV7-2 and TRBJ2-2, with no clear D. The receptor was derived from an adult in good health. The CDR3 nucleotides are TGTGCCAGCAGCTCGCCCCATGCGGCAACGAACACCGGGGAGCTGTTTTTT. This translates into CASSSPHAATNTGELFF.